This T cell receptor beta chain comes out of a study of metastatic and nonmetastatic thyroid tumors (dated by TCRdb to the early 2020s). Regarding the study in general: Repertoires were compared across peripheral blood and tumor or nodule tissue samples from malignant and benign thyroid patients.

The full study reports these points: TCR beta diversity was reported as significantly higher in malignant tumors than in benign nodules, in both blood and tumor samples.

Only a few counts were recorded for this clone. It lacks a known antigen. Nothing much larger sits one base from this clone, and base qualities are not available. No treatment had been received by any patient before thyroid surgery. Patient clinical samples collected from 2012 to 2018 were retrospectively analysed using T-cell receptor beta sequencing. Receptor amplification or capture employed PCR. This sample was sequenced with an Illumina HiSeq 4000. The TCR beta-chain CDR3 region of each patient was profiled by high-throughput sequencing. The original methods were these. A classifier to discriminate distant-metastatic papillary thyroid cancer patients was built from CDR3 differences across clinicopathological groups. The Shannon index was used to measure repertoire diversity, and the Morisita-Horn index was used to measure how similar tumor and blood repertoires were. In-frame beta chains were kept once TCRdb had trimmed the public reads at Q25 with fastp and called clones with MiXCR. For this entry, the V and J calls and clone size follow TCRdb and not the study's own pipeline. The sample table holds some 28,000 clones, of which roughly 4% were seen once. The ten largest account for roughly 3.1% of the sample.

The TCR sequence derives from a male donor with papillary thyroid cancer or a benign thyroid nodule (not recorded which). Some clones in this sample may be carry-over from other donors' samples. Sequenced input: blood.

CDR3 region: CAIRGLAVCDEQFF. Here is the DNA: TGTGCCATCAGAGGACTAGCGGTATGCGATGAGCAGTTCTTC. The chain couples TRBV10-3 to TRBJ2-1; TRBD2 matches 10 bases in the middle. Taken from cysteine to phenylalanine, the CDR3 has 14 residues. Only the CDR3 part of the read is kept: 42 bases, read in frame from the first base. Based on the germline V gene, the CDR1 and CDR2 sequences are ENHRY and SYGVKD. The germline V and J ends show losses of 6 bases and 8 bases respectively, and no gene match explains 7 bases of the junction.